What follows are 16 T cell receptor beta chains derived from one specimen sequenced in a study of blood T cell repertoires in COVID-19. Generated by immunoSEQ multiplex PCR, the TCRdb table keeps only in-frame clones and is missing some. Altogether around 230,000 clones are present, approximately 87% being singletons, with the ten largest covering about 2.5%. The sample was peripheral blood. The receptors derive from a woman between 65 and 79 years old with active or convalescent COVID-19.

The rearrangement uses TRBV2 and TRBJ2-5; D not certain. V was clipped by 1 base and J by 3 bases, with 6 bases between them. The CDR3 consists of 13 residues. CDR1 and CDR2 from the germline V gene are SNHLY and FYNNEI. The CDR3 region is CASSEGLEETQYF. The CDR3, as DNA: TGTGCCAGCAGTGAAGGCCTAGAAGAGACCCAGTACTTC.

Comments on this clone: Other DNA sequences within the sample encode an identical CDR3. The chain employs TRBV19 and TRBJ2-1, with D maybe TRBD2 (5 bases). CDR3 length: 13 residues. CDR1 is LNHDA and CDR2 is SQIVND in the germline V gene (reference sequence). Trimming took 3 bases from V and 4 from J, leaving 7 bases between them. The CDR3 DNA follows: TGTGCCAGTAGTATGCAGCGGTACAATGAGCAGTTCTTC. Translating gives CASSMQRYNEQFF. Drawing the rest from reference TRBV19 and TRBJ2-1, the complete variable domain is DGGITQSPKYLFRKEGQNVTLSCEQNLNHDAMYWYRQDPGQGLRLIYYSQIVNDFQKGDIAEGYSVSREKKESFPLTVTSAQKNPTAFYLCASSMQRYNEQFFGPGTRLTVL.

The V and J genes are TRBV9 and TRBJ2-2; D not resolved. V was pared by 4 bases and J by 3 bases, with 10 bases between. Germline-derived CDR1 and CDR2 are SGDLS and YYNGEE. The CDR3 is made up of 14 amino acids. In DNA form, the CDR3 reads TGTGCCAGCAGCCCGACATCCTACACCGGGGAGCTGTTTTTT. This sequence encodes CASSPTSYTGELFF. The entire variable domain, with the rest obtained from reference TRBV9 and TRBJ2-2, is as follows: DSGVTQTPKHLITATGQRVTLRCSPRSGDLSVYWYQQSLDQGLQFLIQYYNGEERAKGNILERFSAQQFPDLHSELNLSSLELGDSALYFCASSPTSYTGELFFGEGSRLTVL.

The CDR3 protein is CASSFIQGTLGSYNEQFF. As DNA, the CDR3 is TGTGCCAGCTCGTTTATTCAGGGGACCCTTGGGAGCTACAATGAGCAGTTCTTC. The V gene is TRBV18, the J gene TRBJ2-1; tentatively, D is TRBD1 (6 bases). CDR1 and CDR2 from the germline V gene are KGHSH and LQKENI. The CDR3 totals 18 residues. V dropped 6 bases and J dropped 3 bases, with 24 bases sitting between them.

The V call is TRBV5-1, the J call TRBJ2-4; 13 bases agree with TRBD2. This CDR3 spans 15 amino acids. Per germline, CDR1 SGHRS and CDR2 YFSETQ. With V trimmed by 4 bases and J by 7 bases, 5 bases remained unmatched. CDR3 in amino acids: CASSAGTSGTNIQYF. The CDR3 DNA reads as TGCGCCAGCAGCGCCGGGACTAGCGGGACTAACATTCAGTACTTC.

The chain employs TRBV10-3 and TRBJ2-3; 9 nucleotides align to TRBD2. Germline assignment: CDR1 ENHRY and CDR2 SYGVKD. The ends lost 7 bases at V and 2 bases at J; junction bases unmatched: 4. CDR3 length: 14 residues. The CDR3 bases are TGTGCCATCATGCAGCGGGGGGACACAGATACGCAGTATTTT. This encodes CAIMQRGDTDTQYF.

J is TRBJ1-2 and V is TRBV6-1, with a possible D match to TRBD1 (6 bases). V lost 3 bases to trimming and J lost 5 bases, with 13 bases between them. Looked up from germline, CDR1 is MNHNS and CDR2 is SASEGT. The CDR3 runs 14 residues. In DNA form, the CDR3 reads TGTGCCAGCAGTGAGGCAGGGGTCGGGTATGGCTACACCTTC. It is translated as CASSEAGVGYGYTF.

The chain recombines TRBV28 with TRBJ1-2, with 7 positions matching TRBD1. Germline assignment: CDR1 MDHEN and CDR2 SYDVKM. The ends lost 4 bases at V and 8 bases at J; junction bases unmatched: 13. This CDR3 is 15 amino acids long. The CDR3 loop is CASSSALQGSGGYTF. DNA of the CDR3: TGTGCCAGCAGTTCCGCCCTACAGGGGAGTGGAGGCTACACCTTC.

This chain links TRBV5-6 with TRBJ1-2; D gene ambiguous. Trimming left V 1 base short and J 4 bases short, with 14 bases between. Germline V lookup: CDR1 SGHDT, CDR2 YYEEEE. The CDR3 runs to 15 residues. CDR3 in amino acids: CASSLFPATSYGYTF. CDR3 nucleotides: TGTGCCAGCAGCTTGTTTCCTGCTACCTCCTATGGCTACACCTTC. Together with reference TRBV5-6 and TRBJ1-2, the CDR3 gives the full variable domain: DAGVTQSPTHLIKTRGQQVTLRCSPKSGHDTVSWYQQALGQGPQFIFQYYEEEERQRGNFPDRFSGHQFPNYSSELNVNALLLGDSALYLCASSLFPATSYGYTFGSGTRLTVV.

The chain couples TRBV7-8 to TRBJ1-2, with D uncertain. Germline V gene data show CDR1 as SGHVS and CDR2 as FQNEAQ. The ends were cut back, 4 bases at V and 1 base at J, with 7 bases in the middle. This CDR3 contains 13 residues. Written as DNA, the CDR3 is TGTGCCAGCAGCTCGTCCCTTAACTATGGCTACACCTTC. Amino acids: CASSSSLNYGYTF.

The chain combines TRBV6-2 or TRBV6-3 with TRBJ1-5; possibly TRBD1 for D (6 bases). CDR3 size: 14 residues. Trimming took 5 bases from V and 1 from J, leaving 9 bases between them. Germline V gives CDR1 MNHEY, CDR2 SVGEGT. The CDR3 is CASSRTASNQPQHF. CDR3 nucleotide sequence: TGTGCCAGCAGTCGGACAGCCAGCAATCAGCCCCAGCATTTT.

This clone turned up a few times. The chain joins TRBV5-4 to TRBJ1-5; D remains ambiguous. CDR3 length equals 16 residues. Between the trimmed V and J ends, which lost 4 bases and 0 bases, there was a span of 14 bases. Germline V gives CDR1 SGHNT, CDR2 YYREEE (reference sequence). In DNA form, the CDR3 reads TGTGCCAGCAGCGTCGGAGGCGGTTATAGCAATCAGCCCCAGCATTTT. Amino acids: CASSVGGGYSNQPQHF.

The chain has TRBV29-1 and TRBJ1-1; 11 positions agree with TRBD1. Germline-derived CDR1 and CDR2 are SQVTM and ANQGSEA. V lost 6 bases and J lost 4; bases outside the gene matches: 16. This CDR3 is built from 17 residues. CDR3 sequence reads: CSVGRTGGETTVTEAFF. As DNA, the CDR3 is TGCAGCGTGGGCAGGACAGGGGGCGAGACGACGGTCACTGAAGCTTTCTTT.

The chain joins TRBV10-3 to TRBJ1-5, with D unresolved. CDR1 and CDR2 (germline): ENHRY, SYGVKD. CDR3 length: 13 amino acids. V lost 3 bases and J 2 bases, leaving 5 bases between the germline ends. CDR3 sequence: CAISDPGNQPQHF. As DNA, the CDR3 is TGTGCCATCAGTGACCCAGGCAATCAGCCCCAGCATTTT.

The chain combines TRBV27 with TRBJ2-7; the match to TRBD2 covers 7 bases. The CDR3 runs 15 residues. Germline trimming cut 2 bases from V and 6 bases from J; bases unmatched to any gene: 10. CDR1 is MNHEY and CDR2 is SMNVEV in the germline V gene (reference sequence). CDR3 in amino acids: CASSLEGEGRREQYF. The CDR3 nucleotides are TGTGCCAGCAGTTTAGAAGGGGAGGGGCGACGCGAGCAGTACTTC.

A remark on this clone: Distinct nucleotide sequences in the sample also encode this CDR3. This chain uses TRBV2 with TRBJ1-2; no clear D gene. The CDR3 is 13 amino acids. Looked up from germline, CDR1 is SNHLY and CDR2 is FYNNEI. The germline V and J ends were trimmed by 3 bases and 0 bases, with 5 bases remaining between them. In nucleotides, the CDR3 is TGTGCCAGCAGTGACGGTCCTAACTATGGCTACACCTTC. Amino acids: CASSDGPNYGYTF.